Shown below are 30 T cell receptor beta chains from a single sample sequenced in a study of T-cell memory formation after mild COVID-19. TCRdb analysed the 5' RACE reads with MiXCR anew, one entry per CDR3 protein. The sample holds approximately 350,000 distinct CDR3 sequences, approximately 14% seen once. What was sequenced was PBMCs or a T cell subset sorted from them (not recorded which). The receptors were sampled from a man aged 18 to 29 who had mild COVID-19 (a few samples of this study predate the infection). Cell type and time point are not known.

The genes are TRBV3-1 and TRBJ1-6; D gene unclear. This CDR3 has 13 amino acids. The germline V gene encodes CDR1 LGHDT and CDR2 YNNKEL (reference sequence). V was trimmed by 0 bases and J by 13 bases, leaving 10 bases between them. The CDR3, as DNA: TGTGCCAGCAGCCAAGATGCGCGGACCCCCCTCCACTTT. As protein: CASSQDARTPLHF. The whole variable domain, remainder taken from reference TRBV3-1 and TRBJ1-6, is DTAVSQTPKYLVTQMGNDKSIKCEQNLGHDTMYWYKQDSKKFLKIMFSYNNKELIINETVPNRFSPKSPDKAHLNLHINSLELGDSAVYFCASSQDARTPLHFGNGTRLTVT.

V gene TRBV6-5 combines with J gene TRBJ2-7; no clear D. CDR1 is MNHEY and CDR2 is SVGAGI in the germline V gene. V was pared by 4 bases and J by 0 bases, with 7 bases between. This CDR3 contains 13 residues. The CDR3 sequence is CASSSSNSYEQYF. For the CDR3, the DNA is TGTGCCAGCAGTTCCAGTAACTCCTACGAGCAGTACTTC.

This clonotype was seen more than once but under ten times. V is TRBV20-1 and J is TRBJ1-4, with TRBD1 matching over 7 bases. CDR1 DFQATT and CDR2 SNEGSKA come from the germline V gene (reference sequence). J was trimmed by 7 bases and V by 3 bases; bases with no gene match: 2. The CDR3 runs 12 residues. The CDR3 reads CSARTGTEKLFF. The DNA for the CDR3 is TGCAGTGCTAGGACAGGGACTGAAAAACTGTTTTTT.

This clonotype was seen only a few times. The chain couples TRBV20-1 to TRBJ1-2; D perhaps matches TRBD1 (6 bases). Trimming cost V 3 bases and J 1 base, with 18 bases left between them. The CDR3 spans 16 residues. Looked up from germline, CDR1 is DFQATT and CDR2 is SNEGSKA (reference sequence). The CDR3 loop is CSASWPSLRGNYGYTF. DNA of the CDR3: TGCAGTGCTAGTTGGCCGTCTCTCAGGGGTAACTATGGCTACACCTTC.

The table lists this clonotype with many counts. The chain carries TRBV7-9 and TRBJ1-5, with 7 bases that match TRBD1. V lost 6 bases, J lost 4 bases, and 3 bases stayed unmatched. The germline V gene encodes CDR1 SEHNR and CDR2 FQNEAQ (reference sequence). CDR3 length equals 13 residues. CDR3 nucleotide sequence: TGTGCCAGCAGTCCACAGGGGAATCAGCCCCAGCATTTT. Its translation is CASSPQGNQPQHF. The variable domain in full, with the rest retrieved from reference TRBV7-9 and TRBJ1-5, is DTGVSQNPRHKITKRGQNVTFRCDPISEHNRLYWYRQTLGQGPEFLTYFQNEAQLEKSRLLSDRFSAERPKGSFSTLEIQRTEQGDSAMYLCASSPQGNQPQHFGDGTRLSIL.

This clonotype was detected many times. This chain connects TRBV7-2 to TRBJ2-5, with TRBD2 identical over 7 bases. This CDR3 contains 14 residues. Losses at the gene ends were 4 bases for V and 5 bases for J; bases not matched to a gene: 7. Per germline, CDR1 SGHTA and CDR2 FQGNSA. DNA for the CDR3: TGTGCCAGCAGCTGGAGCGGGGTGGGGGAGACCCAGTACTTC. Protein: CASSWSGVGETQYF.

In this sample, this clonotype turned up a few times. J is TRBJ1-1 and V is TRBV7-2; 8 positions agree with TRBD1. The CDR3 loop spans 13 amino acids. In germline, CDR1 is SGHTA, CDR2 FQGNSA. V shed 5 bases, J shed 4 bases, and the junction held 3 bases outside the gene matches. This CDR3 reads CASSIDRGTEAFF. The CDR3, as DNA: TGTGCCAGCAGCATTGACAGGGGCACTGAAGCTTTCTTT.

This clonotype was recorded a few times. This sequence joins TRBV10-3 and TRBJ2-5; a possible D gene is TRBD1 (5 bases). The V gene lost 5 bases and the J gene lost 4 bases, with 8 bases spanning the gap. This CDR3 contains 12 residues. Germline values: CDR1 ENHRY, CDR2 SYGVKD. The CDR3 sequence is CAISSQGETQYF. The CDR3, as DNA: TGTGCCATCAGTTCCCAGGGAGAGACCCAGTACTTC.

This clonotype was counted between two and nine times. This chain joins TRBV7-3 and TRBJ2-7; 9 bases are shared with TRBD1. Germline CDR1 and CDR2: SGHTA and FQGTGA. This CDR3 is 13 amino acids long. V lost 2 bases, J lost 7 bases, and 3 bases stayed unmatched. The CDR3 is CASSLGTGLEQYF. The CDR3 DNA is TGTGCCAGCAGCTTAGGGACAGGGCTTGAGCAGTACTTC.

This clonotype came up a few times. This chain links TRBV29-1 with TRBJ2-5; D remains unclear. The CDR3 runs 14 residues. Germline V lookup: CDR1 SQVTM, CDR2 ANQGSEA. Trimming shortened V by 1 base and J by 3 bases, and 12 bases separated the two germline ends. The chain's CDR3 is CSVEVYGHEETQYF. The DNA of the CDR3 is TGCAGCGTTGAAGTTTATGGCCATGAAGAGACCCAGTACTTC.

This clonotype was seen a few times. The J gene is TRBJ2-7, the V gene TRBV4-1; the D call may be TRBD1 or TRBD2 (5 bases each). The CDR3 contains 15 residues. Trimming shortened V by 1 base and J by 4 bases, and 14 bases separated the two germline ends. The V gene's germline CDR1 is MGHRA and CDR2 YSYEKL. CDR3 sequence (DNA): TGCGCCAGCAGCCAAGTGTGGGACGGAAGTTACGAGCAGTACGTC. Translating gives CASSQVWDGSYEQYV.

J is TRBJ2-2 and V is TRBV7-9; no clear D. This CDR3 is 16 amino acids long. Germline-derived CDR1 and CDR2 are SEHNR and FQNEAQ (reference sequence). V lost 5 bases to trimming and J lost 0 bases, with 13 bases between them. This CDR3 is CASSQSDTSNTGELFF. In nucleotides, the CDR3 is TGTGCCAGCAGCCAAAGTGACACCTCGAACACCGGGGAGCTGTTTTTT. Full variable domain (remainder filled in from reference TRBV7-9 and TRBJ2-2): DTGVSQNPRHKITKRGQNVTFRCDPISEHNRLYWYRQTLGQGPEFLTYFQNEAQLEKSRLLSDRFSAERPKGSFSTLEIQRTEQGDSAMYLCASSQSDTSNTGELFFGEGSRLTVL.

This clonotype appeared a few times. J is TRBJ2-2 and V is TRBV7-6; D gene ambiguous. There are 15 residues in the CDR3. Germline V gene sequence: CDR1 SGHVS, CDR2 FNYEAQ. The ends were cut back, 2 bases at V and 4 bases at J, with 11 bases in the middle. The CDR3 here is CASSLLGEATGELFF. The CDR3 DNA is TGTGCCAGCAGCTTACTTGGAGAAGCCACCGGGGAGCTGTTTTTT.

This chain joins TRBV12-5 and TRBJ2-3, with unresolved D. This CDR3 spans 16 amino acids. Germline loops: CDR1 LGHNT, CDR2 FRNRAP. Trimming left V 1 base short and J 0 bases short, with 11 bases between. Here the CDR3 DNA reads TGTGCTAGTGGTTTGGGTAGGGCGATTAGCACAGATACGCAGTATTTT. This codes for CASGLGRAISTDTQYF.

This clonotype was observed a few times. This chain links TRBV4-1 with TRBJ2-5; D remains ambiguous. This CDR3 is 13 amino acids long. V lost 4 bases, J lost 2 bases, and 8 bases lay in between. Germline lookup yields CDR1 MGHRA and CDR2 YSYEKL. The CDR3 loop is CASSLVQQETQYF. In nucleotides, the CDR3 is TGCGCCAGCAGCCTCGTCCAACAAGAGACCCAGTACTTC.

The rearrangement joins TRBV18 to TRBJ2-5; 7 bases agree with TRBD1. V dropped 6 bases and J dropped 4; count of bases not matched to a gene: 17. The CDR3 is made up of 17 amino acids. CDR1 and CDR2 (germline): KGHSH, LQKENI. CDR3 DNA: TGTGCCAGCTCTAAGAGGGACAGCGGAGTATTACGAGAGACCCAGTACTTC. It codes for CASSKRDSGVLRETQYF.

This clonotype came up a few times. At one boundary the junction diverges from the germline segment, which might be a read error. The chain combines TRBV3-1 with TRBJ2-4; TRBD2 might be the D (5 bases). CDR3 length: 12 amino acids. In germline, CDR1 is LGHDT, CDR2 YNNKEL (reference sequence). As DNA, the CDR3 is TGTGCCAGCAGCCAAGATGGGGAGACTATCAACTTC. Its protein product is CASSQDGETINF.

The chain uses TRBV12-3 or TRBV12-4 and TRBJ1-5, with 7 bases lining up with TRBD1. The J segment lost 6 bases and the V segment lost 5 bases, leaving 7 bases of the junction unmatched. The CDR3 covers 14 residues. CDR3 nucleotide sequence: TGTGCCAGCAGTACAGGGGATGTGGGTCAGCCCCAGCATTTT. Protein: CASSTGDVGQPQHF.

This clonotype has a handful of counts. The J gene is TRBJ2-3, the V gene TRBV28, with 7 nucleotides matching TRBD1. The germline CDR1 and CDR2 sequences are MDHEN and SYDVKM. This CDR3 has 15 amino acids. With 4 bases clipped from V and 6 bases from J, the junction kept 10 bases outside the gene matches. The CDR3 is CASSSPGTAKDTQYF. The CDR3 DNA reads TGTGCCAGCAGTTCCCCTGGGACAGCAAAGGATACGCAGTATTTT.

The chain has TRBV11-2 and TRBJ2-3; 8 bases match TRBD2. After removal of 4 bases from V and 1 base from J, the junction contained 4 bases not matched to a gene. Germline V gene lookup returns CDR1 SGHAT and CDR2 FQNNGV. This CDR3 contains 15 residues. This chain's CDR3 is CASSWVGGGTDTQYF. The CDR3 region has the DNA TGTGCCAGCAGCTGGGTCGGGGGGGGCACAGATACGCAGTATTTT. Filled out from reference TRBV11-2 and TRBJ2-3, the complete variable domain reads EAGVAQSPRYKIIEKRQSVAFWCNPISGHATLYWYQQILGQGPKLLIQFQNNGVVDDSQLPKDRFSAERLKGVDSTLKIQPAKLEDSAVYLCASSWVGGGTDTQYFGPGTRLTVL.

This clonotype was seen a few times. The rearrangement uses TRBV6-5 and TRBJ2-7; 9 positions agree with TRBD1. Looked up from germline, CDR1 is MNHEY and CDR2 is SVGAGI. The CDR3 length is 13 residues. V lost 8 bases to trimming and J lost 2 bases; unmatched junction nucleotides: 4. The CDR3 DNA sequence: TGTGCCAGCGGGGACAGGGCGGCCTACGAGCAGTACTTC. Amino acids: CASGDRAAYEQYF.

The chain links TRBV4-3 to TRBJ1-2; 8 nucleotides align to TRBD1. The CDR3 is made up of 18 amino acids. V lost 1 base to trimming and J lost 5 bases; unmatched junction nucleotides: 15. Per germline, CDR1 LGHNA and CDR2 YSLEER. CDR3 DNA: TGCGCCAGCAGCCAAGGGCCCACCGGACAGGGCGTTGGGTATGGCTACACCTTC. This gives the protein CASSQGPTGQGVGYGYTF.

The J gene is TRBJ2-7, the V gene TRBV12-3 or TRBV12-4, with 8 nucleotides matching TRBD1. This CDR3 contains 15 residues. Trimming at V came to 6 bases and at J to 4 bases, leaving 11 bases not matched to a gene. CDR3: CASRPKWTGTYEQYF. The DNA for the CDR3 is TGTGCCAGCAGACCGAAGTGGACAGGGACTTACGAGCAGTACTTC.

Ten or more counts support this clonotype. The chain employs TRBV5-6 and TRBJ1-4, with D possibly TRBD1 on 5 matching bases. The V end lost 1 base, the J end lost 8 bases, and 9 bases lay between the germline ends. Germline values: CDR1 SGHDT, CDR2 YYEEEE. This CDR3 has 13 amino acids. Here the CDR3 DNA reads TGTGCCAGCAGCTTGAGGGGAACAGAAAAACTGTTTTTT. Residues: CASSLRGTEKLFF.

This clonotype was picked up many times. The CDR3 DNA sequence: TGTGCCAGCAGCCGGAACACTGAAGCTTTCTTT. Its protein product is CASSRNTEAFF. This chain links TRBV12-3 or TRBV12-4 with TRBJ1-1; unclear D gene. There are 11 residues in the CDR3. Between the trimmed V and J ends, which lost 6 bases and 1 base, there was a span of 3 bases.

The chain combines TRBV4-3 with TRBJ1-5; D gene unclear. This CDR3 comprises 15 residues. With 1 base removed from V and 4 bases from J, the gap between germline ends came to 11 bases. Germline assignment: CDR1 LGHNA and CDR2 YSLEER. CDR3 DNA: TGCGCCAGCAGCCAAGGTTCTAGCGGGAATCAGCCCCAGCATTTT. Translated: CASSQGSSGNQPQHF.

The rearrangement uses TRBV6-5 and TRBJ1-5, with a tentative D call TRBD1 (5 bases). V dropped 2 bases and J dropped 6 bases, with 8 bases sitting between them. Germline V CDR1 and CDR2: MNHEY, SVGAGI. The CDR3 is 13 residues long. The CDR3: CASSYRRGQPQHF. CDR3 DNA sequence: TGTGCCAGCAGTTACAGGAGGGGTCAGCCCCAGCATTTT.

The J gene is TRBJ2-7, the V gene TRBV18; no definite D call. Germline CDR1 reads KGHSH; CDR2 reads LQKENI. The V gene lost 5 bases and the J gene lost 3 bases, with 5 bases spanning the gap. This CDR3 is 11 amino acids long. Here the CDR3 reads CASSKDYEQYF. The CDR3 bases are TGTGCCAGCTCAAAGGACTACGAGCAGTACTTC. Full variable domain (outside the CDR3, taken from reference TRBV18 and TRBJ2-7): NAGVMQNPRHLVRRRGQEARLRCSPMKGHSHVYWYRQLPEEGLKFMVYLQKENIIDESGMPKERFSAEFPKEGPSILRIQQVVRGDSAAYFCASSKDYEQYFGPGTRLTVT.

The chain carries TRBV6-2 or TRBV6-3 and TRBJ2-1, with 7 bases fitting TRBD2. CDR3 length: 14 residues. CDR1 is MNHEY and CDR2 is SVGEGT in the germline V gene. The J segment lost 8 bases and the V segment lost 8 bases, leaving 12 bases of the junction unmatched. DNA for the CDR3: TGTGCCAGCGTAGGGACTATAGGGCGCTATGAGCAGTTCTTC. Translating gives CASVGTIGRYEQFF.

This clonotype has at least ten counts. The chain carries TRBV20-1 and TRBJ2-7; D possibly corresponds to TRBD2 (5 bases). CDR1 is DFQATT and CDR2 is SNEGSKA in the germline V gene (reference sequence). This CDR3 spans 14 amino acids. V lost 3 bases and J lost 2, with 14 bases in between. The CDR3 nucleotides are TGCAGTGCTAGGGGCGGCGGAGGAACCTACGAGCAGTACTTC. Translation: CSARGGGGTYEQYF.